This TCR beta chain came from a study of vaccination and CD4 T cells after COVID-19. The CDR3 is 16 residues long. The V gene end was trimmed by 3 bases and the J gene end by 8 bases; junction bases not matched to a gene: 11. In germline, CDR1 is LNHNV, CDR2 YYDKDF (reference sequence). This clonotype is labeled as large. As yet, its antigen is unknown. As to treatment: 10-day PBMC culture with coronavirus spike peptide pools or control peptides (ViraFEST assay). Cultured CD4+ T cell DNA underwent sequencing with the Oncomine TCR Beta short-read assay. TCRdb ran MiXCR on the PCR reads and lists one entry per CDR3 protein. The data contain over 15,000 distinct CDR3 sequences, approximately 52% of them singletons.

The source is a human donor who had recovered from COVID-19. The rearrangement links TRBV15 to TRBJ2-1; 9 bases fit TRBD2. The specimen comprised CD4+ T cells from blood, cultured in vitro, sampled before SARS-CoV-2 vaccination. The CDR3 sequence is CATSRGWASGMDEQFF. In nucleotides, the CDR3 is TGTGCCACCAGCAGGGGCTGGGCTAGCGGGATGGATGAGCAGTTCTTC.